A selection of T cell receptor beta chains follows, all from one sample in a study of Ad26.COV2.S vaccination and SARS-CoV-2 variants. The table came from immunoSEQ multiplex PCR; TCRdb's copy has only in-frame clones and leaves some out. This table holds roughly 320,000 clones, about 85% found once. The sequenced sample was peripheral blood, obtained in a trial of Ad26.COV2.S vaccine versus placebo. These receptor sequences come from a person aged 18-60 years who received the Ad26.COV2.S COVID-19 vaccine or a placebo. Each CDR3 is given with its conserved first and last residue. A D gene is named only where the DNA matches it firmly. Clone size, where shown, is once, few, many, or a class for clones that have expanded.

cdr3_nt: TGTGCCAGCAGCTTATTCCAGGCCGGGGGAGGTGGCTATGGCTACACCTTC; cdr3_aa: CASSLFQAGGGGYGYTF; j_call: TRBJ1-2; cdr3_length: 17; clone_size: NA; d_call: NA; v_call: TRBV11-3
cdr3_nt: TGTGCCAGCAGCCTTCTAGCGGGGGGGCGGGTAGATACGCAGTATTTT; cdr3_aa: CASSLLAGGRVDTQYF; j_call: TRBJ2-3; cdr3_length: 16; clone_size: NA; d_call: TRBD2; v_call: TRBV7-2
cdr3_nt: TGTGCCAGCTCACCAGGAACGAGACGTAGCGTTCTGACCCAGTACTTC; cdr3_aa: CASSPGTRRSVLTQYF; j_call: TRBJ2-5; cdr3_length: 16; clone_size: NA; d_call: NA; v_call: TRBV18
cdr3_nt: TGTGCCAGCAGTCACGGACAGGGGGCGGTAGGGCAGTTCTTC; cdr3_aa: CASSHGQGAVGQFF; j_call: TRBJ2-1; cdr3_length: 14; clone_size: NA; d_call: TRBD1; v_call: TRBV25-1
cdr3_nt: TGTGCCACAGAGGGGGCCGGGGAGCTGTTTTTT; cdr3_aa: CATEGAGELFF; j_call: TRBJ2-2; cdr3_length: 11; clone_size: NA; d_call: NA; v_call: TRBV24-1
cdr3_nt: TGTGCCAGCAGTTTATCGTCCCCCAGTCAGCCCCAGCATTTT; cdr3_aa: CASSLSSPSQPQHF; j_call: TRBJ1-5; cdr3_length: 14; clone_size: NA; d_call: NA; v_call: TRBV27
cdr3_nt: TGTGCCAGCTCACCGAGAGAGGGGGGTTCCTACGAGCAGTACTTC; cdr3_aa: CASSPREGGSYEQYF; j_call: TRBJ2-7; cdr3_length: 15; clone_size: NA; d_call: NA; v_call: TRBV18
cdr3_nt: TGTGCCAGCAGCCTAGCGGGCCTTGGTACAGATACGCAGTATTTT; cdr3_aa: CASSLAGLGTDTQYF; j_call: TRBJ2-3; cdr3_length: 15; clone_size: NA; d_call: TRBD2; v_call: TRBV28
cdr3_nt: TGTGCCAGCAGTCAACACAATGAGCAGTTCTTC; cdr3_aa: CASSQHNEQFF; j_call: TRBJ2-1; cdr3_length: 11; clone_size: NA; d_call: NA; v_call: TRBV6-5
cdr3_nt: TGTGCCAGCAGCTTGTACGGCACCGGGGAGCTGTTTTTT; cdr3_aa: CASSLYGTGELFF; j_call: TRBJ2-2; cdr3_length: 13; clone_size: NA; d_call: NA; v_call: TRBV5-6
cdr3_nt: TGTGCCAGCAGCCAAGGGAGACAGAACCAAGAGACCCAGTACTTC; cdr3_aa: CASSQGRQNQETQYF; j_call: TRBJ2-5; cdr3_length: 15; clone_size: NA; d_call: NA; v_call: TRBV3-1/TRBV3-2
cdr3_nt: TGTGCCAGCAGCCGACTGGGCTTCATTAGCACAGATACGCAGTATTTT; cdr3_aa: CASSRLGFISTDTQYF; j_call: TRBJ2-3; cdr3_length: 16; clone_size: NA; d_call: NA; v_call: TRBV28
cdr3_nt: TGTGCCAGCAGTGAAGGGGCAAGCCAAATCCAGGGTCAGCCCCAGCATTTT; cdr3_aa: CASSEGASQIQGQPQHF; j_call: TRBJ1-5; cdr3_length: 17; clone_size: NA; d_call: NA; v_call: TRBV6-1
cdr3_nt: TGTGCCAGCAGCCAATTAGGGGCAGGAAACACCATATATTTT; cdr3_aa: CASSQLGAGNTIYF; j_call: TRBJ1-3; cdr3_length: 14; clone_size: NA; d_call: NA; v_call: TRBV14
cdr3_nt: TGCGCCAGCAGCCTCAACGGACTTTTCAATCAGCCCCAGCATTTT; cdr3_aa: CASSLNGLFNQPQHF; j_call: TRBJ1-5; cdr3_length: 15; clone_size: once; d_call: NA; v_call: TRBV4-1
cdr3_nt: TGTGTAGCATATCGGGGGAGCGATGGCTACACCTTC; cdr3_aa: CVAYRGSDGYTF; j_call: TRBJ1-2; cdr3_length: 12; clone_size: NA; d_call: NA; v_call: TRBV6-5
cdr3_nt: TGTGCCAGCAGCGACGAAACAGGGTTCTCGCCTTTTGGCAATGAGCAGTTCTTC; cdr3_aa: CASSDETGFSPFGNEQFF; j_call: TRBJ2-1; cdr3_length: 18; clone_size: few; d_call: NA; v_call: TRBV2
cdr3_nt: TGTGCCAGCAGTGTACTGGGACTAGCAACTAATGAAAAACTGTTTTTT; cdr3_aa: CASSVLGLATNEKLFF; j_call: TRBJ1-4; cdr3_length: 16; clone_size: NA; d_call: NA; v_call: TRBV2
cdr3_nt: TGCGCCAGCAACCACAGGTGCTACGAGCAGTACTTC; cdr3_aa: CASNHRCYEQYF; j_call: TRBJ2-7; cdr3_length: 12; clone_size: many; d_call: NA; v_call: TRBV10-1
cdr3_nt: TGTGCCAGCAGCCGAGGGACAGACCCTGAAGCTTTCTTT; cdr3_aa: CASSRGTDPEAFF; j_call: TRBJ1-1; cdr3_length: 13; clone_size: NA; d_call: TRBD1; v_call: TRBV7-9
cdr3_nt: TGCGCCAGCAGCTTGCTCCCCGAGACCCAGTACTTC; cdr3_aa: CASSLLPETQYF; j_call: TRBJ2-5; cdr3_length: 12; clone_size: NA; d_call: NA; v_call: TRBV5-1
cdr3_nt: TGTGCCAGCAGTTTGAACCTCTCTAGGTTCTACGAGCAGTACTTC; cdr3_aa: CASSLNLSRFYEQYF; j_call: TRBJ2-7; cdr3_length: 15; clone_size: NA; d_call: NA; v_call: TRBV28
cdr3_nt: TGTGCCAGCAGCCCACCGGGAAAAGCCTACGAGCAGTACTTC; cdr3_aa: CASSPPGKAYEQYF; j_call: TRBJ2-7; cdr3_length: 14; clone_size: once; d_call: NA; v_call: TRBV7-9
cdr3_nt: TGTGCCAGCAGCCAGCGGCTAGCGGGAGGGAATGAGCAGTTCTTC; cdr3_aa: CASSQRLAGGNEQFF; j_call: TRBJ2-1; cdr3_length: 15; clone_size: few; d_call: TRBD2; v_call: TRBV7-3
cdr3_nt: TGTGCCAGCAACCCAGACAGTGCGGGATCCTACGAGCAGTACTTC; cdr3_aa: CASNPDSAGSYEQYF; j_call: TRBJ2-7; cdr3_length: 15; clone_size: few; d_call: NA; v_call: TRBV2
cdr3_nt: TGTGCCAGCTCACCCATTTCCTCTGCGGGAAACACCATATATTTT; cdr3_aa: CASSPISSAGNTIYF; j_call: TRBJ1-3; cdr3_length: 15; clone_size: NA; d_call: NA; v_call: TRBV18
cdr3_nt: TGTGCCAGCGGAATACAGGACAGGACTAACTATGGCTACACCTTC; cdr3_aa: CASGIQDRTNYGYTF; j_call: TRBJ1-2; cdr3_length: 15; clone_size: NA; d_call: TRBD1; v_call: TRBV7-9
cdr3_nt: TGTGCCAGCAGCCCCTGGACAGGGGGTCCTGAAGCTTTCTTT; cdr3_aa: CASSPWTGGPEAFF; j_call: TRBJ1-1; cdr3_length: 14; clone_size: NA; d_call: TRBD1; v_call: TRBV7-2
cdr3_nt: TGTGCCAGCAGCTTAGATTTTCTGGGGGGCCAGGACTATGGCTACACCTTC; cdr3_aa: CASSLDFLGGQDYGYTF; j_call: TRBJ1-2; cdr3_length: 17; clone_size: NA; d_call: NA; v_call: TRBV11-2
cdr3_nt: TGTGCCAGCAGCTATCAACAGGGGGCGGGAGGAAACACCATATATTTT; cdr3_aa: CASSYQQGAGGNTIYF; j_call: TRBJ1-3; cdr3_length: 16; clone_size: NA; d_call: TRBD1; v_call: TRBV7-2
cdr3_nt: TGTGCCACCCAACAGGGGCCGCCCAATCAGCCCCAGCATTTT; cdr3_aa: CATQQGPPNQPQHF; j_call: TRBJ1-5; cdr3_length: 14; clone_size: NA; d_call: TRBD1; v_call: TRBV10-3
cdr3_nt: TGTGCCAGCAGATTACCCGGGGGCGAGCAGTACTTC; cdr3_aa: CASRLPGGEQYF; j_call: TRBJ2-7; cdr3_length: 12; clone_size: NA; d_call: NA; v_call: TRBV7-2
cdr3_nt: TGTGCCAGCAGTCTCTTTGGGGCCAACGTCCTGACTTTC; cdr3_aa: CASSLFGANVLTF; j_call: TRBJ2-6; cdr3_length: 13; clone_size: NA; d_call: NA; v_call: TRBV12-3/TRBV12-4
cdr3_nt: TGTGCCATACGTCCGGGGTTTAGCAATCAGCCCCAGCATTTT; cdr3_aa: CAIRPGFSNQPQHF; j_call: TRBJ1-5; cdr3_length: 14; clone_size: once; d_call: NA; v_call: TRBV6-5